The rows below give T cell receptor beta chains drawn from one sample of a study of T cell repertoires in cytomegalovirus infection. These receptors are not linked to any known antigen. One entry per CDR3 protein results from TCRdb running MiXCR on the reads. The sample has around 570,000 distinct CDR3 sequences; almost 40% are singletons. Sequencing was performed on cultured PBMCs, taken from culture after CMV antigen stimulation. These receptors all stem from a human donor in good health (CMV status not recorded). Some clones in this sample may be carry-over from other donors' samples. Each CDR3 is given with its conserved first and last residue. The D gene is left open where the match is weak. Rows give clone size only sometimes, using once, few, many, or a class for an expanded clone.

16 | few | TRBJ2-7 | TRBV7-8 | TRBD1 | TGTGCCAGCAGCTTACCCCGGGACAGGAGGTCCTACGAGCAGTACTTC | CASSLPRDRRSYEQYF
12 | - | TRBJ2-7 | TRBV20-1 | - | TGCAGTGCTTCAGGGGACTCCTACGAGCAGTACTTC | CSASGDSYEQYF
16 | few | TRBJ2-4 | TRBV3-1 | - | TGTGCCAGCAGCCAAGAGGGTGGACGATTTGGGAACATTCAGTACTTC | CASSQEGGRFGNIQYF
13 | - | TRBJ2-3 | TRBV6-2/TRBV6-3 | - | TGTGCCAGCAGACCCGCCGGCACAGATACGCAGTATTTT | CASRPAGTDTQYF
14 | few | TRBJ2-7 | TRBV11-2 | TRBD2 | TGTGCCAGCAGCCCCCAAGCGGGAAGCTACGAGCAGTACTTC | CASSPQAGSYEQYF
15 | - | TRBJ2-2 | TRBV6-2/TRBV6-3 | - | TGTGCCAGCAGTTACAGGGACCCGGGCGCCGGGGAGCTGTTTTTT | CASSYRDPGAGELFF
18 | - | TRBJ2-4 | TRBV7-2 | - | TGTGCCAGCAGCCCCTTTGGCAACAGATATCTAGCCAAAAACATTCAGTACTTC | CASSPFGNRYLAKNIQYF
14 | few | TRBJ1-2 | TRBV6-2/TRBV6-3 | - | TGTGCCAGCACTCTCTCCCGGGACCCCTATGGCTACACCTTC | CASTLSRDPYGYTF
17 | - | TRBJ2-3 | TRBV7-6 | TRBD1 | TGTGCCAGCAGCCGCGGACAGGGGGCGATTTACACAGATACGCAGTATTTT | CASSRGQGAIYTDTQYF
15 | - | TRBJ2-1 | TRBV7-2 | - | TGTGCCAGCAGCCGTGGACTGGGGAACTACAATGAGCAGTTCTTC | CASSRGLGNYNEQFF
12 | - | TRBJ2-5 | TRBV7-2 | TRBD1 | TGTGCCAGCAGCTTATGGACAGGGCCCCAGTACTTC | CASSLWTGPQYF
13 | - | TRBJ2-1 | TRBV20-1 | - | TGCAGTGCCCCTCCACCTATAAGGGGTGAGCAGTTCTTC | CSAPPPIRGEQFF
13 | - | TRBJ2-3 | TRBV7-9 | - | TGTGCCAGCAGCCAACGCATAGCGGATACGCAGTATTTT | CASSQRIADTQYF
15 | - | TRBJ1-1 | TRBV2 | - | TGTGCCAGCAGCGCACAGGGTAACGGATTGGGTGAAGCTTTCTTT | CASSAQGNGLGEAFF